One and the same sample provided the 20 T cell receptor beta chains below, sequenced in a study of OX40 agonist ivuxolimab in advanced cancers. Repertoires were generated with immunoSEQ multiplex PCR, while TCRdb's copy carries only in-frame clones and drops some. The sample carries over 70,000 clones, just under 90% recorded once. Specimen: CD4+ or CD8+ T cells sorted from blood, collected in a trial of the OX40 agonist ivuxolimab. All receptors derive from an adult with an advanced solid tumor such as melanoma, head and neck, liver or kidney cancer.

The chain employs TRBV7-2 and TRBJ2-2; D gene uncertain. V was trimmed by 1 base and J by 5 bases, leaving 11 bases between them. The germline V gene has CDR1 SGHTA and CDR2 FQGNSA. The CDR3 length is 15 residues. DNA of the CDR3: TGTGCCAGCAGCTTAGTATCTAGTACGACCGGGGAGCTGTTTTTT. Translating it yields CASSLVSSTTGELFF.

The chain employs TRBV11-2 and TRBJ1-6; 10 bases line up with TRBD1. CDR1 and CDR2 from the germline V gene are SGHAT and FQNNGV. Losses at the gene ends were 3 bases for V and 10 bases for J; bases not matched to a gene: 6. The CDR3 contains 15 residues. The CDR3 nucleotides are TGTGCCAGCAGCTTCCGGGACAGGGGTCAGTCACCCCTCCACTTT. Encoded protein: CASSFRDRGQSPLHF. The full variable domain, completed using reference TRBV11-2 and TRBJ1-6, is EAGVAQSPRYKIIEKRQSVAFWCNPISGHATLYWYQQILGQGPKLLIQFQNNGVVDDSQLPKDRFSAERLKGVDSTLKIQPAKLEDSAVYLCASSFRDRGQSPLHFGNGTRLTVT.

The CDR3 spells CASRRRQDDSGNTIYF. For the CDR3, the DNA is TGTGCCAGCAGAAGGCGACAGGACGACTCTGGAAACACCATATATTTT. The chain links TRBV12-1 to TRBJ1-3; the table's D gene call, TRBD1, was not cross checked with the DNA. TRBV12-1 is a known pseudogene. The length of the CDR3 is 16 residues.

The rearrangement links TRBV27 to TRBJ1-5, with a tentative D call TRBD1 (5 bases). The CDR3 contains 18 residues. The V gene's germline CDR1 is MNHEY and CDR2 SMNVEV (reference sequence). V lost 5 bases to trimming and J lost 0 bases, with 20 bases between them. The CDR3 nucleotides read TGTGCCAGCAGTCCGTTTCGGGGGGACGGGTATAGCAATCAGCCCCAGCATTTT. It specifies CASSPFRGDGYSNQPQHF.

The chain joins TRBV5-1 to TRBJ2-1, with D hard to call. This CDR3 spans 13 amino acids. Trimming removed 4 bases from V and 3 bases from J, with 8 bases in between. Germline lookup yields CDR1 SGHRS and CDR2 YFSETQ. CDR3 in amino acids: CASSPLDYNEQFF. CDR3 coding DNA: TGCGCCAGCAGCCCCTTGGACTACAATGAGCAGTTCTTC.

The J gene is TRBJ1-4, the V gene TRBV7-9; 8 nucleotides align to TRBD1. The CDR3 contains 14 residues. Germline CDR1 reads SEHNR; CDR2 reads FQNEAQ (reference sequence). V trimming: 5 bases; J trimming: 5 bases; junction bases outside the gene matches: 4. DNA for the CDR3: TGTGCCAGCAGCCTACAGGGGGAGAATGAAAAACTGTTTTTT. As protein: CASSLQGENEKLFF.

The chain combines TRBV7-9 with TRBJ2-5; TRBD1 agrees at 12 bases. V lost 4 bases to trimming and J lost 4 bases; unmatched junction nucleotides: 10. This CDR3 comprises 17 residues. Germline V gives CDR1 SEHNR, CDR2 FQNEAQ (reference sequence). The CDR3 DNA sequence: TGTGCCAGCAGCTCGTCCGGGACAGGGGGCTTCCGAGAGACCCAGTACTTC. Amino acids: CASSSSGTGGFRETQYF.

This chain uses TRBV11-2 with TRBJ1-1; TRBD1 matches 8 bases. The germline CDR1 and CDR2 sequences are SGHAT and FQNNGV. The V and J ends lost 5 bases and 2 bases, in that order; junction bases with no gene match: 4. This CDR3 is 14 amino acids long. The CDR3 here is CASSTDRVNTEAFF. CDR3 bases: TGTGCCAGCAGCACGGACAGGGTAAACACTGAAGCTTTCTTT.

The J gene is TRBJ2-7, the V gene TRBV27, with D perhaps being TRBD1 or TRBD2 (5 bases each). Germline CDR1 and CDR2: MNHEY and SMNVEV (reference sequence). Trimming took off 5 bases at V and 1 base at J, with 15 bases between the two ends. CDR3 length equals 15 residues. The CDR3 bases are TGTGCCAGCAGTACCCCCGGGGCCCCTTCCTACGAGCAGTACTTC. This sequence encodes CASSTPGAPSYEQYF.

In DNA, the CDR3 is TGTGTCCGGGCGGAGGAGGGCACAGATACGCAGTATTTT. Protein: CVRAEEGTDTQYF. This chain uses TRBV19 with TRBJ2-3, with a possible D match to TRBD2 (5 bases). The germline gives CDR1 LNHDA, CDR2 SQIVND (reference sequence). The CDR3 extends over 13 amino acids.

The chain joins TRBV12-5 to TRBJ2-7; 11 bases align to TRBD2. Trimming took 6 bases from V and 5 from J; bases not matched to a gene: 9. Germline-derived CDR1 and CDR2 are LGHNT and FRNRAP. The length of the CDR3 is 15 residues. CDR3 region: CASGPPGLAVHEQYF. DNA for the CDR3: TGTGCTAGTGGCCCCCCGGGACTAGCGGTACACGAGCAGTACTTC. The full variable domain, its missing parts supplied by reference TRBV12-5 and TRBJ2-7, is DARVTQTPRHKVTEMGQEVTMRCQPILGHNTVFWYRQTMMQGLELLAYFRNRAPLDDSGMPKDRFSAEMPDATLATLKIQPSEPRDSAVYFCASGPPGLAVHEQYFGPGTRLTVT.

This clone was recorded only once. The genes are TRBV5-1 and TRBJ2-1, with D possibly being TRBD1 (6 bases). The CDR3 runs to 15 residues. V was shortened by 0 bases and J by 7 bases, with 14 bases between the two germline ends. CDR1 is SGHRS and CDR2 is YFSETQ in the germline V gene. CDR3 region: CASSLVGGSRNEQFF. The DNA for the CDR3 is TGCGCCAGCAGCTTGGTAGGGGGATCTAGGAATGAGCAGTTCTTC.

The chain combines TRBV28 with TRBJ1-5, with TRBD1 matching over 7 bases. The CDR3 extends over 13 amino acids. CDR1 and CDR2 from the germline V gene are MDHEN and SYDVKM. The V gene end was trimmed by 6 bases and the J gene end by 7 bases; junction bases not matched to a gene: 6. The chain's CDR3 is CASSPQGGQPQHF. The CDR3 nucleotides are TGTGCCAGCAGCCCCCAGGGGGGCCAGCCCCAGCATTTT.

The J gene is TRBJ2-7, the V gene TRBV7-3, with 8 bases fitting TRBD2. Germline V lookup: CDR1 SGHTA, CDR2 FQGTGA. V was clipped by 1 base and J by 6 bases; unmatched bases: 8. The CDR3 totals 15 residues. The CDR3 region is CASSLKAGGLGEQYF. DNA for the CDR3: TGTGCCAGCAGCTTAAAGGCGGGAGGATTGGGCGAGCAGTACTTC. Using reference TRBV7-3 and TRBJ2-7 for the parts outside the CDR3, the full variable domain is GAGVSQTPSNKVTEKGKYVELRCDPISGHTALYWYRQSLGQGPEFLIYFQGTGAADDSGLPNDRFFAVRPEGSVSTLKIQRTERGDSAVYLCASSLKAGGLGEQYFGPGTRLTVT.

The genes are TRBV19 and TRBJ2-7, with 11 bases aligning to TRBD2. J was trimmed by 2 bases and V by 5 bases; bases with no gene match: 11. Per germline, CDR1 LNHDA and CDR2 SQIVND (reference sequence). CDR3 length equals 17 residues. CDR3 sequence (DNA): TGTGCCAGTAGTTTCCAGGGACTAGCGGCCTGGCCCTACGAGCAGTACTTC. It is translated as CASSFQGLAAWPYEQYF.

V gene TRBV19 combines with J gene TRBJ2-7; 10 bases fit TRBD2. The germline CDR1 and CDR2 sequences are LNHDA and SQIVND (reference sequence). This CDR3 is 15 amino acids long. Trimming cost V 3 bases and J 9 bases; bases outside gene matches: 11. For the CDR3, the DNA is TGTGCCAGTAGTATTTCCGGACTAGCGGATGAGGGGCAGTACTTC. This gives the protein CASSISGLADEGQYF.

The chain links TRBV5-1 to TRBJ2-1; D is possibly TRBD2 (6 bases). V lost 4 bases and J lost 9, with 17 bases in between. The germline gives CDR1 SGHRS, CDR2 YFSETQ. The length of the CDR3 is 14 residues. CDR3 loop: CASSPGGGASEQFF. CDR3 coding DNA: TGCGCCAGCAGCCCCGGGGGAGGAGCGAGTGAGCAGTTCTTC.

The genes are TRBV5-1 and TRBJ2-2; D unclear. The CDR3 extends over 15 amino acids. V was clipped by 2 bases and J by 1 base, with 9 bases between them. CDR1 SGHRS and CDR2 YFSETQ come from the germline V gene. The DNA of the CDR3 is TGCGCCAGCAGCTTCGCATTACGGAACACCGGGGAGCTGTTTTTT. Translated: CASSFALRNTGELFF.

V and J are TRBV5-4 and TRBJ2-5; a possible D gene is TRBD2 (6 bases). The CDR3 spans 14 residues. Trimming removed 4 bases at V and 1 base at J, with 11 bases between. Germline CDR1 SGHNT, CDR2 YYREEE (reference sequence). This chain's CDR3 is CASSPGTPQETQYF. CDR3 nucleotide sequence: TGTGCCAGCAGCCCCGGGACTCCCCAAGAGACCCAGTACTTC.

CDR3: CASSPVSGDYNEQFF. The CDR3 DNA sequence: TGTGCCAGCAGCCCCGTCAGCGGGGATTACAATGAGCAGTTCTTC. The genes are TRBV5-4 and TRBJ2-1, with TRBD2 matching over 7 bases. This CDR3 has 15 amino acids. Germline V gene sequence: CDR1 SGHNT, CDR2 YYREEE (reference sequence). V lost 4 bases to trimming and J lost 4 bases; unmatched junction nucleotides: 8.